The T cell receptor beta chain described here comes from a study of beta chain features in type 1 diabetes. General study results and limits: Within the patient group, naive, central memory and Treg TCRB repertoires appeared more similar to each other than within healthy donors. Type 1 diabetes patients showed a moderate but significant shortening of TCRB CDR3s in all four CD4+ subsets.

The sequenced template was cDNA made from the entire isolated RNA. TCRdb's table, derived via immunoSEQ multiplex PCR, lists solely in-frame clones and lacks some. This sample has roughly 300,000 clones, with roughly 9% found just once. The CDR3 is 15 residues long. Germline-derived CDR1 and CDR2 are WSHSY and SAAADI. V lost 8 bases, J lost 1 base, and 18 bases lay in between. Sorting with CD45RO/CCR7/CD25/CD127/CD95/CD27 yielded naive, central memory, regulatory and stem-like memory CD4+ cells. This clone has a handful of counts. Its specificity is not known. Sequenced: central memory CD4+ T cells from blood. This TCR derives from a man aged 25 to 40 with type 1 diabetes. This chain uses TRBV10-2 with TRBJ2-7; D perhaps matches TRBD1 (6 bases). The CDR3 nucleotides are TGCGCCAGCCGAGATGAACAGGGTTTGTCCTACGAGCAGTACTTC. Residues: CASRDEQGLSYEQYF.